These 5 T cell receptor beta chains share one sample of origin, sequenced in a study of cytomegalovirus exposure and HLA in healthy donors. Both 60 Vbeta primers and 13 Jbeta primers went into the PCR. Sequencing was performed with immunoSEQ multiplex PCR; in TCRdb, only in-frame clones are kept and a portion is missing. The sample lists about 120,000 clones, over 60% seen once, with more than 1.5% in the top ten. The sample consisted of PBMCs. All receptors come from a man younger than 30 in good health and CMV-seronegative.

Only a few counts were recorded for this clone. The V call is TRBV7-9, the J call TRBJ1-5; 7 nucleotides match TRBD1. This CDR3 comprises 15 residues. With V trimmed by 5 bases and J by 7 bases, 11 bases remained unmatched. In germline, CDR1 is SEHNR, CDR2 FQNEAQ (reference sequence). The CDR3, as DNA: TGTGCCAGCAGCCCCGGGGACAGCCCGGGGCAGCCCCAGCATTTT. Protein product: CASSPGDSPGQPQHF.

V and J are TRBV5-1 and TRBJ2-7, with 11 bases fitting TRBD1. The CDR3 runs 14 residues. Unmatched junction bases numbered 5, after V lost 3 bases and J lost 6 bases. Germline V gene data show CDR1 as SGHRS and CDR2 as YFSETQ. The CDR3 loop is CASSSGQGAVEQYF. The CDR3 DNA is TGCGCCAGCAGCTCCGGACAGGGGGCCGTCGAGCAGTACTTC.

This clone was counted only a few times. V gene TRBV4-2 combines with J gene TRBJ2-2, with a tentative D call TRBD1 (5 bases). The CDR3 consists of 14 residues. V lost 5 bases and J 2 bases, leaving 9 bases between the germline ends. Germline CDR1 LGHNA, CDR2 YNFKEQ. The CDR3 region has the DNA TGTGCCAGCAGCTCCGGACAAAACACCGGGGAGCTGTTTTTT. Its translation is CASSSGQNTGELFF.

In its sample, this clone was seen a few times. V and J are TRBV5-1 and TRBJ1-1; 7 nucleotides match TRBD1. CDR1 and CDR2 from the germline V gene are SGHRS and YFSETQ. With 4 bases clipped from V and 3 bases from J, the junction kept 9 bases outside the gene matches. CDR3 size: 15 residues. CDR3 in DNA: TGCGCCAGCAGCCCATTACAGGGGATTGACACTGAAGCTTTCTTT. Translating gives CASSPLQGIDTEAFF.

In its sample, this clone was seen a few times. This rearrangement joins TRBV5-6 to TRBJ1-6; TRBD1 agrees at 12 bases. V dropped 0 bases and J dropped 4; count of bases not matched to a gene: 8. Per the germline V gene, CDR1 is SGHDT and CDR2 is YYEEEE. This CDR3 has 19 residues. This CDR3 is CASSLAGTGGVGYNSPLHF. In DNA, the CDR3 is TGTGCCAGCAGCTTGGCCGGGACAGGGGGCGTTGGTTATAATTCACCCCTCCACTTT. The full variable domain, in which reference TRBV5-6 and TRBJ1-6 provide the parts outside the CDR3, is DAGVTQSPTHLIKTRGQQVTLRCSPKSGHDTVSWYQQALGQGPQFIFQYYEEEERQRGNFPDRFSGHQFPNYSSELNVNALLLGDSALYLCASSLAGTGGVGYNSPLHFGNGTRLTVT.